This TCR beta chain was observed in a study of CD4 T cells in relation to SARS-CoV-2 and coronaviruses (dated by TCRdb to 2020 to 2022). The study in broad terms: Patient-derived lymphoblastoid cell lines were used to map the HLA restriction of shared crossreactive spike epitopes. A different TCR-beta assay, based on Illumina, was used to sequence expansion assays from other donors in the study. The Adaptive Biotechnologies TCR-sequencing kit was used to sequence samples from a few pre-COVID donors and the naive versus memory experiments, while other data came from Illumina-based sequencing. Memory CD4+ T cell crossreactivity between SARS-CoV-2 and common cold coronavirus spike proteins was assessed at the TCR clonotype level in the study. On the study overall, not on this receptor specifically: Crossreactive clones showed significantly weaker SARS-CoV-2-driven expansion than monoreactive clones, consistent with antigenic imprinting. Sequencing of naive versus memory cells indicated that the assay detects memory recall responses, not primary responses primed during culture. Crossreactivity analysis centred on spike protein, so crossreactivity against other viral proteins was not assessed. Memory CD4+ clonotypes crossrecognizing SARS-CoV-2 and at least one common cold coronavirus spike were found in approximately 65% of donors. Because no donor provided both pre-pandemic and post-infection samples, tracing the source of pre-existing responses was limited. Small numbers of patients and of tested TCRs were a limitation of the study.

As concerns this clone: Its antigen is currently not known. Nothing much larger sits one base from this clone, and base qualities are not available.

DNA from uncultured naive and memory CD4+ T cells underwent immunoSEQ TCR-beta sequencing at deep resolution. Per the original workflow: During preprocessing, nonproductive sequences were removed, along with CDR3s that did not begin with C, did not end with F or W, or were shorter than 7 amino acids. Cultured and uncultured naive and memory CD4+ repertoires were searched for previously identified spike- and CEF-reactive CDR3s. After three terminal residues were trimmed from each end, CDR3 homology was quantified as pairwise Levenshtein distance using the stringdist R package. TCRdb limited this immuneACCESS table to in-frame rearrangements with V and J called. A share of clones is missing; checked studies link under half to unresolved V genes, and the rest is unexplained. V, J and clone size are taken as reported in that table, and D and trimming were inferred from the DNA itself. The sample table records some 68,000 clones; approximately 93% of these occur just once. Of the sample, around 0.25% is held by the ten largest clones.

CD4+ T cells from unexposed donors were collected before the COVID-19 pandemic (2011-2018). Naive and memory CD4+ T cells were separated from cryopreserved PBMCs by CD4 enrichment followed by EasySep naive CD4+ T cell enrichment. Leukapheresis product for the unexposed donors was bought commercially. Ficoll-Paque PLUS gradient centrifugation was used to isolate PBMCs from either whole blood or leukapheresis product. The PBMCs went either fresh into the expansion assay or into cryopreservation at -140 degrees C. The QIAamp Micro DNA Kit was used to extract genomic DNA from the CD4+ T cells. The sequencing input was naive CD4+ T cells from PBMCs. The intended sense of this specimen's cell subset or site label: naive CD4+ T cells isolated by negative enrichment. The sequence was obtained from a human donor in good health.

The CDR3 region: CASSPQGYETQYF. The DNA sequence is given as TGCGCCAGCAGCCCCCAGGGTTATGAGACCCAGTACTTC. This receptor chain uses TRBV5-1 and TRBJ2-5, and the D gene may be TRBD1, 5 bases matching. Inclusive of the bounding cysteine and phenylalanine, the CDR3 is 13 residues long. Just CDR3 DNA is preserved here, 39 bases in frame from base 1. The V and J ends are trimmed by 4 bases and 5 bases, leaving 12 bases between them. CDR1 and CDR2 are drawn from the germline V gene: SGHRS, YFSETQ.